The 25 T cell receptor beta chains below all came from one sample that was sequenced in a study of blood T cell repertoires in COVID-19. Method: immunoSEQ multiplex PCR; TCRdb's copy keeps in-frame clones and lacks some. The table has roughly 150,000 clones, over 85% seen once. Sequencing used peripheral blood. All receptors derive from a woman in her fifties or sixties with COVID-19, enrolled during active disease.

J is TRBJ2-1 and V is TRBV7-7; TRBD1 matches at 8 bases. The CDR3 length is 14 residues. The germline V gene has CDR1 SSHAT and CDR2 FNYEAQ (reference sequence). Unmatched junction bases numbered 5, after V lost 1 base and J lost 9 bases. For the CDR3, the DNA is TGTGCCAGCAGCTTAGGACAGGGGAGTGGTGAGCAGTTCTTC. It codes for CASSLGQGSGEQFF.

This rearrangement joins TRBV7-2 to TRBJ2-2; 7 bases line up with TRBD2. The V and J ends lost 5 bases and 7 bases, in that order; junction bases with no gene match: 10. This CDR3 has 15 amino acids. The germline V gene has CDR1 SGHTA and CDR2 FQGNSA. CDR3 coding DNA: TGTGCCAGCAGCCCCGGGGACTATGGCGGCGGGGAGCTGTTTTTT. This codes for CASSPGDYGGGELFF.

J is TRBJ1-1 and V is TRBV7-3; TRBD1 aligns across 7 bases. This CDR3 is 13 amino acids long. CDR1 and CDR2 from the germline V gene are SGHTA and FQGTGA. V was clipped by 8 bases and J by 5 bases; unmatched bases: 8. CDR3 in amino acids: CASSNQGGTEAFF. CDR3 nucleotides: TGTGCCAGCTCAAATCAGGGGGGAACTGAAGCTTTCTTT.

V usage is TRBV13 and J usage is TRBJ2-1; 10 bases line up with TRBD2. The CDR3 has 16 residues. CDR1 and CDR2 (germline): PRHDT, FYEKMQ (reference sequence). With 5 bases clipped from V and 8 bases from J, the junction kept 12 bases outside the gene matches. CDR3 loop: CASSVTPSGGGDEQFF. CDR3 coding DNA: TGTGCCAGCAGCGTTACACCTAGCGGGGGTGGGGATGAGCAGTTCTTC.

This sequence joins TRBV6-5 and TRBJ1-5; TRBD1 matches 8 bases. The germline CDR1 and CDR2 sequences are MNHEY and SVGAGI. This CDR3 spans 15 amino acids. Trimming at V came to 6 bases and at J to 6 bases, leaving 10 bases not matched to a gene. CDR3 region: CASRRQGTGGQPQHF. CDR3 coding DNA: TGTGCCAGCAGACGACAGGGTACAGGGGGTCAGCCCCAGCATTTT.

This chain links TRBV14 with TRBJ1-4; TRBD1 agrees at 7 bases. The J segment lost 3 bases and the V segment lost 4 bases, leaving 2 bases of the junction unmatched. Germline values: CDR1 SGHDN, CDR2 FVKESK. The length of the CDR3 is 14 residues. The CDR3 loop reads CASSRQGPNEKLFF. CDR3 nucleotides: TGTGCCAGCAGCCGACAGGGTCCTAATGAAAAACTGTTTTTT.

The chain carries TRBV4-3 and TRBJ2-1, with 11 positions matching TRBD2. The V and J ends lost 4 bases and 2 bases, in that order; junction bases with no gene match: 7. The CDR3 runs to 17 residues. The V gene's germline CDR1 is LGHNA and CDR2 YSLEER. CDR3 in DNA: TGCGCCAGCAGCCGGGATCCTAGCGGGGGGACCTACAATGAGCAGTTCTTC. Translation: CASSRDPSGGTYNEQFF.

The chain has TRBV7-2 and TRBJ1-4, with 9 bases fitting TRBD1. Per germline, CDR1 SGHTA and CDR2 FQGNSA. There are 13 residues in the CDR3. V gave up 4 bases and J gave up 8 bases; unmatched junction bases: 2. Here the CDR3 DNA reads TGTGCCAGCAGCTGGGGACAGGGCGAAAAACTGTTTTTT. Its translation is CASSWGQGEKLFF.

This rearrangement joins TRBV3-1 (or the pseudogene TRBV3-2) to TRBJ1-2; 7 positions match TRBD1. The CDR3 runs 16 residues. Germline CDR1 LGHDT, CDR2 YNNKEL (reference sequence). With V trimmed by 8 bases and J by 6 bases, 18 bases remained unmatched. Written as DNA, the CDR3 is TGTGCCAGCTCCTCGAGAAGGGCAGGGGGGAACCATGGCTACACCTTC. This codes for CASSSRRAGGNHGYTF.

The DNA of the CDR3 is TGTGCCAGCAGCCCAAATAGCGGGGGGGCACGGAAGCAGTTCTTC. Residues: CASSPNSGGARKQFF. This rearrangement joins TRBV6-2 or TRBV6-3 to TRBJ2-1; the match to TRBD2 covers 11 bases. Germline loops: CDR1 MNHEY, CDR2 SVGEGT. The CDR3 totals 15 residues. The J segment lost 11 bases and the V segment lost 6 bases, leaving 12 bases of the junction unmatched.

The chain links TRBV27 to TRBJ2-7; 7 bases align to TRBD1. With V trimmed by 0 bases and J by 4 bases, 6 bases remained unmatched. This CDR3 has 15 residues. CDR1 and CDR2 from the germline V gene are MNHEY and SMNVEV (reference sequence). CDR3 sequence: CASSLSGDRAYEQYF. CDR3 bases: TGTGCCAGCAGTTTATCGGGGGACAGAGCATACGAGCAGTACTTC.

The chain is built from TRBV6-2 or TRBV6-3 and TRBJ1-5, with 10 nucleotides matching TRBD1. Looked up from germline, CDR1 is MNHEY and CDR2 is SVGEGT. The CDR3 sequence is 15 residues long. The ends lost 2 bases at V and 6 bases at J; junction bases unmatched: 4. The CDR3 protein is CASSYGQGGTQPQHF. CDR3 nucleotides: TGTGCCAGCAGTTACGGACAGGGGGGGACTCAGCCCCAGCATTTT.

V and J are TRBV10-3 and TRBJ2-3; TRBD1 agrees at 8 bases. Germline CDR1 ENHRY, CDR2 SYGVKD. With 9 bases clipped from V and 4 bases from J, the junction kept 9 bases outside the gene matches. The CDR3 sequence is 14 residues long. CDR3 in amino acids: CAIEQGVGADTQYF. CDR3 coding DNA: TGTGCCATAGAACAGGGGGTGGGCGCAGATACGCAGTATTTT.

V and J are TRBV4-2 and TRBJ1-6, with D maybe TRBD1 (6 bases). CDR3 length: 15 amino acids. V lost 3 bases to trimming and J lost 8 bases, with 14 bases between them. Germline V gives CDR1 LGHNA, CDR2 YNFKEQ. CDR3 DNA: TGTGCCAGCAGCCAGGCAATGCAGGGGTATTCACCCCTCCACTTT. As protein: CASSQAMQGYSPLHF.

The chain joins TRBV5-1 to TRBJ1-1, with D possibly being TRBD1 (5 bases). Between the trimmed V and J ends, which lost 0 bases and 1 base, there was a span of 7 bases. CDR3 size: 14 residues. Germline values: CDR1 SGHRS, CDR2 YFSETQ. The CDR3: CASSLGQTNTEAFF. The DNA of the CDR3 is TGCGCCAGCAGCTTGGGACAGACGAACACTGAAGCTTTCTTT.

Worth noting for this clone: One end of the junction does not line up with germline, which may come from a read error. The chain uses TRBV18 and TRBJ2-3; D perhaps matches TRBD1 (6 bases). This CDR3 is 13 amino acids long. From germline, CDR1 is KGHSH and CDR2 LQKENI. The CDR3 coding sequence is TGTGCCAGCTCACCACCGAGGGACACTCAGCCGATTTTT. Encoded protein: CASSPPRDTQPIF. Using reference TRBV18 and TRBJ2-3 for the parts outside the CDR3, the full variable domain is NAGVMQNPRHLVRRRGQEARLRCSPMKGHSHVYWYRQLPEEGLKFMVYLQKENIIDESGMPKERFSAEFPKEGPSILRIQQVVRGDSAAYFCASSPPRDTQPIFGPGTRLTVL.

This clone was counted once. The CDR3 nucleotides read TGTGCCAGCAGCCAAGGGACGGGGGGCTATGGCTACACCTTC. This codes for CASSQGTGGYGYTF. The chain joins TRBV4-2 to TRBJ1-2, with D perhaps TRBD1 (5 bases). Deletions cut 1 base from V and 4 bases from J, with 10 bases between. Germline CDR1 LGHNA, CDR2 YNFKEQ. The CDR3 contains 14 residues.

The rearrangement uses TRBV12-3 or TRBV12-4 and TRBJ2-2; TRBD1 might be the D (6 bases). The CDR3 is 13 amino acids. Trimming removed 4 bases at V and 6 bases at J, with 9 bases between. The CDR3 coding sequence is TGTGCCAGCAGTTCCAGGGGACCCGGGGAGCTGTTTTTT. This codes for CASSSRGPGELFF.

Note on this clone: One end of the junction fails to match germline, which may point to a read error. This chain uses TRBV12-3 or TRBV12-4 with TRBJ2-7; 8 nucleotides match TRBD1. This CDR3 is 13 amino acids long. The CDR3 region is CTSSADRGYEQYF. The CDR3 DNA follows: TGTACCAGCAGTGCCGACAGGGGCTACGAGCAGTACTTC.

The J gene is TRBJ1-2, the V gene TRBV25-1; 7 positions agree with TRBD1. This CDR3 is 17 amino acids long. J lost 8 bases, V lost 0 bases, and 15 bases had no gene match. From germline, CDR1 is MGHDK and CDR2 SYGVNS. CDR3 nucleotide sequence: TGTGCCAGCAGTGAATATGGACAGGTGGCCCAACTGAGAGGCTACACCTTC. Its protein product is CASSEYGQVAQLRGYTF.

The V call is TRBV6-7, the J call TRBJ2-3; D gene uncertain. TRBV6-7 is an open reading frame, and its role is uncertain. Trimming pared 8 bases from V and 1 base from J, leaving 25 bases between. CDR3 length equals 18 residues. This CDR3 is CASSNLREDTLCTDTQYF. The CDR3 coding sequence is TGTGCCAGCTCAAACCTAAGAGAAGACACCCTCTGCACAGATACGCAGTATTTT.

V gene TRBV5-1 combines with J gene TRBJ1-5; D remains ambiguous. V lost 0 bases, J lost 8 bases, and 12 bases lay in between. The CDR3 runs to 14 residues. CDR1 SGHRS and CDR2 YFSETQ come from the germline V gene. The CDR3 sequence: CASSLAGGSEPQHF. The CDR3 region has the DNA TGCGCCAGCAGCTTGGCCGGAGGCAGTGAGCCCCAGCATTTT. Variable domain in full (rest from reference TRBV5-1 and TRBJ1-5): KAGVTQTPRYLIKTRGQQVTLSCSPISGHRSVSWYQQTPGQGLQFLFEYFSETQRNKGNFPGRFSGRQFSNSRSEMNVSTLELGDSALYLCASSLAGGSEPQHFGDGTRLSIL.

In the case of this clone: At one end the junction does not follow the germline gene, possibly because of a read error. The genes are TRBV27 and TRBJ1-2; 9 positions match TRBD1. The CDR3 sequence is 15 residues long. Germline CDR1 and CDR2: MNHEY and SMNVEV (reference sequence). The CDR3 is CASSYRPITQGAGNF. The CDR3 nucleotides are TGTGCCAGCAGTTACCGCCCGATCACACAGGGGGCCGGTAACTTC.

CDR3 protein: CASSQTSGNTGELFF. In DNA form, the CDR3 reads TGCGCCAGCAGCCAGACTAGCGGGAACACCGGGGAGCTGTTTTTT. V usage is TRBV4-1 and J usage is TRBJ2-2; 9 nucleotides align to TRBD2. The CDR3 is 15 residues long. V shed 3 bases and J 1 base; nucleotides not matched to a gene: 0. Germline V gene data show CDR1 as MGHRA and CDR2 as YSYEKL.

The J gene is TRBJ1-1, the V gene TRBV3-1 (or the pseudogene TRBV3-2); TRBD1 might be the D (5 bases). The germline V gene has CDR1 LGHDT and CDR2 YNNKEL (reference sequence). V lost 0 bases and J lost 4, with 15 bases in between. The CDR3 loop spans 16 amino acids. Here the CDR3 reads CASSQEDRGEGTEAFF. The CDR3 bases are TGTGCCAGCAGCCAAGAGGATCGGGGGGAGGGCACTGAAGCTTTCTTT.